The 26 T cell receptor beta chains below all came from one sample that was sequenced in a study of blood T cells in healthy people across ages. The second PCR ran roughly 6 to 11 cycles with a sample-barcoded 5' primer and J-beta primers. From the 5' RACE reads, TCRdb called clonotypes with MiXCR, one entry per CDR3 protein. Altogether around 650,000 distinct CDR3 sequences are present, 32% being singletons, with the ten largest covering approximately 15%. The sequencing input was blood. The receptors stem from a woman older than 75 in good health.

Worth noting for this clonotype: Possible read error: a much larger clone is one base away. The chain has TRBV5-5 and TRBJ1-6; D is unclear. Germline CDR1 and CDR2: SGHKS and YYEKEE (reference sequence). The V end lost 0 bases, the J end lost 18 bases, and 16 bases lay between the germline ends. This CDR3 region has 13 residues. The CDR3: CASSLETSGEPHF. CDR3 DNA sequence: TGTGCCAGCAGCTTGGAAACCTCAGGTGAACCCCACTTT.

This clonotype was seen a handful of times. A clone one base away is much larger, so this may be a read error. The chain combines TRBV19 with TRBJ2-5; possible D gene TRBD1, 5 bases. The CDR3 loop spans 13 amino acids. V gave up 5 bases and J gave up 11 bases, with 18 bases separating them. Germline values: CDR1 LNHDA, CDR2 SQIVND (reference sequence). CDR3 sequence reads: CASSQGRYNEQYF. CDR3 coding DNA: TGTGCCAGTAGTCAGGGTCGGTACAATGAGCAGTACTTC.

The V gene is TRBV9, the J gene TRBJ2-1; tentative D call: TRBD2 (5 bases). V gave up 4 bases and J gave up 0 bases, with 11 bases separating them. The germline V gene encodes CDR1 SGDLS and CDR2 YYNGEE. This CDR3 has 15 amino acids. The CDR3 reads CASSLQLVSYNEQFF. In DNA form, the CDR3 reads TGTGCCAGCAGCTTGCAACTAGTCTCCTACAATGAGCAGTTCTTC.

This clonotype was seen at least ten times. The chain carries TRBV6-6 and TRBJ2-7, with 7 bases identical to TRBD1. The CDR3 consists of 15 residues. CDR1 is MNHNY, CDR2 SVGAGI, per germline (reference sequence). Unmatched junction bases numbered 10, after V lost 5 bases and J lost 3 bases. The CDR3: CASSAPGTESYEQYF. DNA of the CDR3: TGTGCCAGCAGTGCCCCGGGGACAGAAAGCTACGAGCAGTACTTC.

V and J are TRBV20-1 and TRBJ2-3; weak D call: TRBD2 (6 bases). Trimming took 5 bases from V and 0 from J, leaving 12 bases between them. The germline V gene has CDR1 DFQATT and CDR2 SNEGSKA (reference sequence). CDR3 length: 14 amino acids. In DNA, the CDR3 is TGCAGTGCTCCTGGACTAACTAGCACAGATACGCAGTATTTT. It yields the protein CSAPGLTSTDTQYF.

This clonotype appeared many times. The CDR3 DNA reads TGCAGCGTTGGGTCAGGGACAGGGGCCAACGTCCTGACTTTC. Translating gives CSVGSGTGANVLTF. The chain combines TRBV29-1 with TRBJ2-6, with D tentatively TRBD1 (6 bases). Germline CDR1 and CDR2: SQVTM and ANQGSEA. The V and J ends lost 4 bases and 4 bases respectively, with 11 bases between them. The CDR3 length is 14 residues. Looking up the rest from reference TRBV29-1 and TRBJ2-6 gives the full variable domain: SAVISQKPSRDICQRGTSLTIQCQVDSQVTMMFWYRQQPGQSLTLIATANQGSEATYESGFVIDKFPISRPNLTFSTLTVSNMSPEDSSIYLCSVGSGTGANVLTFGAGSRLTVL.

This clonotype was detected many times. The rearrangement joins TRBV4-1 to TRBJ2-1, with D perhaps matching TRBD2 (7 bases). The germline gives CDR1 MGHRA, CDR2 YSYEKL. Between the trimmed V and J ends, which lost 0 bases and 4 bases, there was a span of 22 bases. CDR3 length equals 19 residues. The CDR3, as DNA: TGCGCCAGCAGCCAAGATTGGGGTAGAGGGGGGGCGGAATACAATGAGCAGTTCTTC. It translates to CASSQDWGRGGAEYNEQFF.

V gene TRBV2 combines with J gene TRBJ2-1, with D perhaps matching TRBD2 (6 bases). CDR1 is SNHLY, CDR2 FYNNEI, per germline. The CDR3 runs 16 residues. V lost 4 bases and J lost 0, with 13 bases in between. CDR3: CASSASAETSYNEQFF. As DNA, the CDR3 is TGTGCCAGCAGTGCTAGCGCTGAGACCTCCTACAATGAGCAGTTCTTC.

This clonotype came up many times. The genes are TRBV5-1 and TRBJ2-2, with D possibly being TRBD1 or TRBD2 (5 bases each). V was pared by 3 bases and J by 0 bases, with 9 bases between. CDR3 length: 15 residues. Germline V CDR1 and CDR2: SGHRS, YFSETQ. This CDR3 is CASSSGTSNTGELFF. The CDR3 DNA sequence: TGCGCCAGCAGCTCTGGGACGTCGAACACCGGGGAGCTGTTTTTT.

This chain's CDR3 is CASSEVRTGCGEQYF. CDR3 in DNA: TGTGCCAGCAGTGAAGTCCGGACAGGGTGTGGGGAGCAGTACTTC. The V gene is TRBV2, the J gene TRBJ2-7; 8 positions agree with TRBD1. This CDR3 has 15 amino acids. Germline V gives CDR1 SNHLY, CDR2 FYNNEI. V gave up 1 base and J gave up 7 bases; unmatched junction bases: 9. Complete variable domain (other parts from reference TRBV2 and TRBJ2-7): EPEVTQTPSHQVTQMGQEVILRCVPISNHLYFYWYRQILGQKVEFLVSFYNNEISEKSEIFDDQFSVERPDGSNFTLKIRSTKLEDSAMYFCASSEVRTGCGEQYFGPGTRLTVT.

Many counts were recorded for this clonotype. CDR3 nucleotide sequence: TGCGCCAGCAGCTTGGAACAGGGCCAATACGAGCAGTACTTC. Translation: CASSLEQGQYEQYF. This sequence joins TRBV5-1 and TRBJ2-7, with a weak D call TRBD1 (6 bases). Germline CDR1 is SGHRS and CDR2 is YFSETQ. The CDR3 has 14 amino acids. Trimming removed 0 bases at V and 4 bases at J, with 11 bases between.

This rearrangement joins TRBV5-1 to TRBJ1-1; possibly TRBD1 for D (6 bases). Trimming removed 8 bases from V and 3 bases from J, with 17 bases in between. CDR1 and CDR2 from the germline V gene are SGHRS and YFSETQ. The length of the CDR3 is 14 residues. CDR3 amino acids: CASSGGLIDTEAFF. The CDR3 DNA sequence: TGCGCCAGTTCCGGGGGGCTAATTGACACTGAAGCTTTCTTT.

This rearrangement joins TRBV4-1 to TRBJ1-1, with 7 bases fitting TRBD1. CDR3 length: 15 residues. V gave up 0 bases and J gave up 4 bases; unmatched junction bases: 5. CDR1 is MGHRA, CDR2 YSYEKL, per germline. CDR3 sequence: CASSQEGSGGTEAFF. The CDR3 DNA reads as TGCGCCAGCAGCCAAGAGGGTTCAGGGGGCACTGAAGCTTTCTTT.

This clonotype was picked up a small number of times. The V call is TRBV5-7, the J call TRBJ1-1, with unresolved D. TRBV5-7 has ORF status, its function being uncertain. Deletions cut 5 bases from V and 7 bases from J, with 12 bases between. The CDR3 sequence is 12 residues long. Here the CDR3 reads CASRREWGEAFF. CDR3 nucleotides: TGTGCCAGCAGGAGAGAATGGGGTGAAGCTTTCTTT.

The chain employs TRBV12-3 or TRBV12-4 and TRBJ2-7, with a tentative D call TRBD1 (5 bases). Trimming shortened V by 5 bases and J by 1 base, and 15 bases separated the two germline ends. The CDR3 is 15 residues long. Here the CDR3 DNA reads TGTGCCAGCAGTGTGGAACAAGGGGCGTCCTACGAGCAGTACTTC. Encoded protein: CASSVEQGASYEQYF.

Notes on this clonotype: A single base separates this from a much larger clone, so it may be a read error. This chain links TRBV20-1 with TRBJ2-5, with a weak D call TRBD2 (5 bases). CDR1 and CDR2 (germline): DFQATT, SNEGSKA (reference sequence). The CDR3 loop spans 11 amino acids. V lost 3 bases and J 11 bases, leaving 13 bases between the germline ends. This CDR3 is CSASGNDEQYF. The CDR3 DNA sequence: TGCAGTGCTAGCGGGAACGATGAGCAGTACTTC.

About this clonotype itself: A read error is possible here, since a much larger clone lies one base away. V usage is TRBV3-1 and J usage is TRBJ1-2; 9 positions agree with TRBD1. From germline, CDR1 is LGHDT and CDR2 YNNKEL (reference sequence). The CDR3 covers 15 residues. The CDR3: CASSQDRGQGYGYAF. The CDR3 DNA reads TGTGCCAGCAGCCAAGATCGGGGACAGGGCTATGGCTACGCCTTC.

Details on this clonotype: A much larger clone sits a single nucleotide away, making a read error possible. The chain carries TRBV20-1 and TRBJ1-6; 7 bases map to TRBD1. The CDR3 extends over 16 amino acids. V was pared by 8 bases and J by 7 bases, with 17 bases of the junction left unmatched. Germline CDR1 and CDR2: DFQATT and SNEGSKA (reference sequence). Here the CDR3 reads CSTTGQGGNVNSPLHF. The CDR3, as DNA: TGCAGTACGACCGGCCAGGGGGGCAACGTCAATTCACCCCTCCACTTT.

Ten or more counts support this clonotype. The V and J genes are TRBV18 and TRBJ1-1; D unclear. The CDR3 length is 15 residues. V was pared by 0 bases and J by 1 base, with 9 bases between. Germline V gives CDR1 KGHSH, CDR2 LQKENI. The CDR3 region is CASSPPERRNTEAFF. The CDR3, as DNA: TGTGCCAGCTCACCACCGGAACGTCGGAACACTGAAGCTTTCTTT.

This clonotype was seen only a few times. Possible read error: a much larger clone is one base away. V gene TRBV5-1 combines with J gene TRBJ2-1; TRBD1 matches 7 bases. V shed 3 bases and J 4 bases; nucleotides not matched to a gene: 4. The CDR3 extends over 14 amino acids. Germline CDR1 SGHRS, CDR2 YFSETQ. As DNA, the CDR3 is TGCGCCAGCAGCTGGGGACAGATATACAATGAGCAGTTCTTC. It encodes CASSWGQIYNEQFF.

The chain uses TRBV9 and TRBJ1-1, with a possible D match to TRBD1 (6 bases). Per the germline V gene, CDR1 is SGDLS and CDR2 is YYNGEE. This CDR3 spans 18 amino acids. Deletions cut 4 bases from V and 0 bases from J, with 22 bases between. CDR3 DNA: TGTGCCAGCAGCCCGAGCCGGGACATATTTTCCATGAACACTGAAGCTTTCTTT. Its protein product is CASSPSRDIFSMNTEAFF.

This clonotype was seen at least ten times. The CDR3 DNA follows: TGTGCCAGCAGCTTCAGCAGGGTTGTAAACACTGAAGCTTTCTTT. It is translated as CASSFSRVVNTEAFF. The chain employs TRBV7-2 and TRBJ1-1, with D possibly being TRBD1 (5 bases). This CDR3 region has 15 residues. The V and J ends lost 3 bases and 2 bases respectively, with 13 bases between them. CDR1 is SGHTA and CDR2 is FQGNSA in the germline V gene.

Many counts were recorded for this clonotype. This chain uses TRBV6-5 with TRBJ2-3; D gene uncertain. CDR1 and CDR2 from the germline V gene are MNHEY and SVGAGI. CDR3 size: 15 residues. Trimming took off 2 bases at V and 1 base at J, with 10 bases between the two ends. The CDR3: CASSYGALRTDTQYF. The CDR3, as DNA: TGTGCCAGCAGTTACGGCGCACTCCGCACAGATACGCAGTATTTT.

In its sample, this clonotype was seen many times. The rearrangement joins TRBV4-2 to TRBJ1-6, with a possible D match to TRBD1 (5 bases). V gave up 1 base and J gave up 7 bases, with 8 bases separating them. Germline CDR1 LGHNA, CDR2 YNFKEQ. The CDR3 loop spans 14 amino acids. Written as DNA, the CDR3 is TGTGCCAGCAGCCAAGCCTACAGGAATTCACCCCTCCACTTT. Its translation: CASSQAYRNSPLHF.

V usage is TRBV4-3 and J usage is TRBJ1-1; D call uncertain. The V end lost 5 bases, the J end lost 4 bases, and 20 bases lay between the germline ends. The CDR3 is made up of 16 amino acids. Germline V gene sequence: CDR1 LGHNA, CDR2 YSLEER. CDR3 residues: CASSYYSPGGRTEAFF. CDR3 bases: TGCGCCAGCAGCTATTACTCCCCCGGTGGGCGCACTGAAGCTTTCTTT.

This clonotype occurred many times. This sequence joins TRBV5-1 and TRBJ2-5, with 10 bases identical to TRBD2. The CDR3 is 15 amino acids. With 5 bases clipped from V and 5 bases from J, the junction kept 9 bases outside the gene matches. CDR1 and CDR2 (germline): SGHRS, YFSETQ. CDR3 coding DNA: TGCGCCAGCAGACTCAGCGGGGGGGCGTTCGAGACCCAGTACTTC. The encoded protein is CASRLSGGAFETQYF.